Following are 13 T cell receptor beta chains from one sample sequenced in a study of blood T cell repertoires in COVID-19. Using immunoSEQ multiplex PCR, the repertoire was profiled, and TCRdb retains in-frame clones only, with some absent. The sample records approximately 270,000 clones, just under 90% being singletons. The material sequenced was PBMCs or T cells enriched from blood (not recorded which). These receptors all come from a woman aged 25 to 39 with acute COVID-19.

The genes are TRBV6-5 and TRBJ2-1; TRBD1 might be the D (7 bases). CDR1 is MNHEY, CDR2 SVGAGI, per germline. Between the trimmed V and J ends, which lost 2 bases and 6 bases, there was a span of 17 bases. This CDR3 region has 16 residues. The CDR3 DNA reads TGTGCCAGCAGTTACGGGGGAGGTCAGGGGGGCAATGAGCAGTTCTTC. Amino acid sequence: CASSYGGGQGGNEQFF.

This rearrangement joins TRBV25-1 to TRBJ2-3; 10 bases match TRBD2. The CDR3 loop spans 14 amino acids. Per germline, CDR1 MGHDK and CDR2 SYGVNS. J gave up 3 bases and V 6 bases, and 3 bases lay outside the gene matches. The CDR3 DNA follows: TGTGCCAGCAGCGTAGCGGGAGGTACAGATACGCAGTATTTT. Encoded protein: CASSVAGGTDTQYF.

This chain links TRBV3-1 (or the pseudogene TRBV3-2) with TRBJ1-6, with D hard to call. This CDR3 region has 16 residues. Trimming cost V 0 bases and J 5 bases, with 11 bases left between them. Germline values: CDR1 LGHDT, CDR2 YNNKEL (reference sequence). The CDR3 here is CASSQDTVRNNSPLHF. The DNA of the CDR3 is TGTGCCAGCAGCCAAGATACAGTCAGAAATAATTCACCCCTCCACTTT.

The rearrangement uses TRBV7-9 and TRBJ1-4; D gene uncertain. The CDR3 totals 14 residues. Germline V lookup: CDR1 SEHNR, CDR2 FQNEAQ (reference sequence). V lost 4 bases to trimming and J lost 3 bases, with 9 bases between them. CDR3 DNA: TGTGCCAGCAGCTGGACTGGGGCTAATGAAAAACTGTTTTTT. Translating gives CASSWTGANEKLFF.

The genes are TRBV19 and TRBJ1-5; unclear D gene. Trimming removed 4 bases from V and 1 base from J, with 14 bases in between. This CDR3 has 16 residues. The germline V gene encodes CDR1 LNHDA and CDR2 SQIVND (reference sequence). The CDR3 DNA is TGTGCCAGTAGTACCCCCTGGGCGGGGAGCAATCAGCCCCAGCATTTT. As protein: CASSTPWAGSNQPQHF.

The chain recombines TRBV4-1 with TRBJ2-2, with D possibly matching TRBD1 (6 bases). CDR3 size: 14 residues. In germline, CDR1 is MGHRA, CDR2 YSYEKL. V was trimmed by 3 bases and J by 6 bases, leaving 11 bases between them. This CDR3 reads CASSHEQGAGELFF. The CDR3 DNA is TGCGCCAGCAGCCATGAACAGGGCGCCGGGGAGCTGTTTTTT.

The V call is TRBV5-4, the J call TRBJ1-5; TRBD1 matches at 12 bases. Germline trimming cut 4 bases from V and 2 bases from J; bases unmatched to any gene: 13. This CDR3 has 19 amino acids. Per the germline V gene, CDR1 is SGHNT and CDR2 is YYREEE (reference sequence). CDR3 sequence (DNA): TGTGCCAGCAGCCACCTAATGTGGGACAGGGGGCTTGGCAATCAGCCCCAGCATTTT. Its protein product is CASSHLMWDRGLGNQPQHF.

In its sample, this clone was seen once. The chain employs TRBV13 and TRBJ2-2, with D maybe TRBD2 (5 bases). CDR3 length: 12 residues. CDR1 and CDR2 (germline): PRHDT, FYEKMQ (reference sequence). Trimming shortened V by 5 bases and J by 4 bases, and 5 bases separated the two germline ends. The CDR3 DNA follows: TGTGCCAGCAGCCGGGGCACCGGGGAGCTGTTTTTT. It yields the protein CASSRGTGELFF.

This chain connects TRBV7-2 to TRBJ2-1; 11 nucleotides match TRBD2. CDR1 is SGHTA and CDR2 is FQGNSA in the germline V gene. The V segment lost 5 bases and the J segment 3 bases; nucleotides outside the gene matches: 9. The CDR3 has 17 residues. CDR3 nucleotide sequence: TGTGCCAGCAGCCAGGGACTAGCGGATACCTACTACAATGAGCAGTTCTTC. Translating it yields CASSQGLADTYYNEQFF.

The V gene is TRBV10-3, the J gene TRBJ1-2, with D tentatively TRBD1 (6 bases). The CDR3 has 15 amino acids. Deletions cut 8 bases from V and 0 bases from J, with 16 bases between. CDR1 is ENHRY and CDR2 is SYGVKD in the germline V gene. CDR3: CAIYGDNQANYGYTF. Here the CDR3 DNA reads TGTGCCATCTATGGGGACAACCAAGCTAACTATGGCTACACCTTC.

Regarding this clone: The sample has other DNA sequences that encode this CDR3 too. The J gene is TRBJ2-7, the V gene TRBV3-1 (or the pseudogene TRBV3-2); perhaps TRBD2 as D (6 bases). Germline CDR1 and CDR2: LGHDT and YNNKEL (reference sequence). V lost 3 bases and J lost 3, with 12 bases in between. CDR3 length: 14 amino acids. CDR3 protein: CASSQGGVSYEQYF. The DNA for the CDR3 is TGTGCCAGCAGCCAGGGCGGGGTAAGCTACGAGCAGTACTTC.

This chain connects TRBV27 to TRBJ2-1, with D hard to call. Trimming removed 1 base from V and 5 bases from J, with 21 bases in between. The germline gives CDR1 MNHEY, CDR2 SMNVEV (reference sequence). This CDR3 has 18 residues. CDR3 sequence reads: CASSLFPDPPSENNEQFF. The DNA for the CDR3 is TGTGCCAGCAGTTTATTTCCCGATCCGCCAAGTGAGAACAATGAGCAGTTCTTC.

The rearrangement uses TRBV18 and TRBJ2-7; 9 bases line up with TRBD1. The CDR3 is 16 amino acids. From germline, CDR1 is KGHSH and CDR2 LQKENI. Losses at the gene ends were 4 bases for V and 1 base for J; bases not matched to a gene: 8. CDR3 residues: CASSLTPGTGSYEQYF. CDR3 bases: TGTGCCAGCTCACTAACACCCGGGACAGGGTCCTACGAGCAGTACTTC.